This TCR beta chain was identified during a study of vaccination and CD4 T cells after COVID-19. About the research overall: Comprising six males and four females, the convalescent participants counted two Hispanic individuals among them. General study points: Median SARS-CoV-2-reactive clonotypes rose from around 20 to 38, not significantly.

Sequencing of DNA taken from cultured CD4+ T cells relied on the Oncomine TCR Beta short-read assay. TCRdb passed the PCR reads through MiXCR, listing each CDR3 protein once. This sample has under 15,000 distinct CDR3 sequences, with roughly 67% found just once. From germline, CDR1 is KGHDR and CDR2 SFDVKD. CDR3 size: 16 residues. The germline V and J ends were trimmed by 3 bases and 4 bases, with 16 bases remaining between them. On this clonotype: Its antigen remains unknown.

Treatment reported: roughly ten-day PBMC culture with coronavirus spike peptide pools or control peptides (ViraFEST assay). Antigen-specific T cell expansion with peptide pools preceded TCR sequencing in the ViraFEST approach. Peptide pools at 10 ug/ml and IL-2 at around 10 IU/ml were added to cultures of 2 million or so PBMCs per well. The specimen sequenced was CD4+ T cells from blood, cultured in vitro. This chain joins TRBV24-1 and TRBJ2-3; D gene ambiguous. The receptor was derived from a human donor who had recovered from COVID-19. This CDR3 reads CATSDPKRPGADTQYF. CDR3 DNA: TGTGCCACCAGTGATCCTAAAAGGCCAGGAGCAGATACGCAGTATTTT.